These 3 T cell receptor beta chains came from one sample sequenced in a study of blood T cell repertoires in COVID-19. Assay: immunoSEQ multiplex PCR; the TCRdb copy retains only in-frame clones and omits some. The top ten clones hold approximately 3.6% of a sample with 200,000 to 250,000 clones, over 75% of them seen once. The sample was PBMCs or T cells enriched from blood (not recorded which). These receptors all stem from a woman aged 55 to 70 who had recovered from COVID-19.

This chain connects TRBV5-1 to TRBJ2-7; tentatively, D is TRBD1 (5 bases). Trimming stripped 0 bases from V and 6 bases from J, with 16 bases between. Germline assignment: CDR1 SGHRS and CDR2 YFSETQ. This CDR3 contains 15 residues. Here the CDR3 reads CASSLEAGNSGEQYF. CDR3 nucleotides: TGCGCCAGCAGCTTGGAGGCAGGGAATTCTGGCGAGCAGTACTTC. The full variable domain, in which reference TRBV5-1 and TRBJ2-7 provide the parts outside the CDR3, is KAGVTQTPRYLIKTRGQQVTLSCSPISGHRSVSWYQQTPGQGLQFLFEYFSETQRNKGNFPGRFSGRQFSNSRSEMNVSTLELGDSALYLCASSLEAGNSGEQYFGPGTRLTVT.

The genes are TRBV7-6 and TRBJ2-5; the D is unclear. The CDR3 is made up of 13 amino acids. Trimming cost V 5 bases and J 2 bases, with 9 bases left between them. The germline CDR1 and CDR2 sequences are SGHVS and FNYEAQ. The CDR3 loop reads CASSAIRQETQYF. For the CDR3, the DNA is TGTGCCAGCAGCGCGATACGACAAGAGACCCAGTACTTC. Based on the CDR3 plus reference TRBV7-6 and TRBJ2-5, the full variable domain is GAGVSQSPRYKVTKRGQDVALRCDPISGHVSLYWYRQALGQGPEFLTYFNYEAQQDKSGLPNDRFSAERPEGSISTLTIQRTEQRDSAMYRCASSAIRQETQYFGPGTRLLVL.

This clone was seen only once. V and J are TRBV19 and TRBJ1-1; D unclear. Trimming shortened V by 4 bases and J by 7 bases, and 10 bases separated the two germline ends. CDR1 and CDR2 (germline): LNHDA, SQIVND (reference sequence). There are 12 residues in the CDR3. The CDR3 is CASSTPYSEAFF. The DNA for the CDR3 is TGTGCCAGTAGTACTCCCTATAGTGAAGCTTTCTTT.